A single sample is the source of the 32 T cell receptor beta chains below, sequenced in a study of shared clonotypes between healthy human individuals. Libraries were prepared by immunoSEQ multiplex PCR; TCRdb keeps only in-frame clonotypes and omits some of them. The sample carries over 1.4 million clones, roughly 96% recorded once. The specimen sequenced was naive CD4+ T cells sorted from blood. As to subset: CD45RA+ positively selected. These receptors were obtained from a young man in good health.

V usage is TRBV7-6 and J usage is TRBJ2-2, with TRBD2 as a possible D gene (6 bases). V was trimmed by 5 bases and J by 0 bases, leaving 10 bases between them. Germline V gives CDR1 SGHVS, CDR2 FNYEAQ. CDR3 size: 15 residues. CDR3 bases: TGTGCCAGCAGCGGGTCGGGGGCGAACACCGGGGAGCTGTTTTTT. Its translation is CASSGSGANTGELFF.

V usage is TRBV7-2 and J usage is TRBJ1-5, with D unclear. Germline assignment: CDR1 SGHTA and CDR2 FQGNSA. The V and J ends lost 1 base and 4 bases respectively, with 8 bases between them. CDR3 length: 14 amino acids. In DNA form, the CDR3 reads TGTGCCAGCAGCTTAGAACCGAGGAATCAGCCCCAGCATTTT. Its translation is CASSLEPRNQPQHF.

CDR3 in amino acids: CASSLGRGVGNQPQHF. The CDR3 DNA reads as TGTGCCAGCAGCTTAGGCCGGGGTGTTGGCAATCAGCCCCAGCATTTT. This sequence joins TRBV5-5 and TRBJ1-5; D unclear. The CDR3 extends over 16 amino acids. Germline lookup yields CDR1 SGHKS and CDR2 YYEKEE (reference sequence). Trimming took 2 bases from V and 2 from J, leaving 14 bases between them.

The chain links TRBV14 to TRBJ2-1; 9 bases are a match to TRBD1. The CDR3 extends over 18 amino acids. Germline CDR1 reads SGHDN; CDR2 reads FVKESK. J lost 9 bases, V lost 1 base, and 16 bases had no gene match. The CDR3 nucleotides read TGTGCCAGCAGCCAAGTGGTCTTAGGGACAGGGTGGAATAGTGAGCAGTTCTTC. As protein: CASSQVVLGTGWNSEQFF.

The chain couples TRBV7-2 to TRBJ1-1, with D possibly matching TRBD1 (6 bases). This CDR3 has 17 residues. V lost 1 base and J 0 bases, leaving 15 bases between the germline ends. CDR1 is SGHTA, CDR2 FQGNSA, per germline. DNA for the CDR3: TGTGCCAGCAGCTTAGGAGGGGGAGTGCCCTTGAACACTGAAGCTTTCTTT. It translates to CASSLGGGVPLNTEAFF.

This clone showed up just once. The chain is built from TRBV7-6 and TRBJ2-7; 7 bases are shared with TRBD1. V dropped 5 bases and J dropped 3; count of bases not matched to a gene: 7. CDR1 is SGHVS, CDR2 FNYEAQ, per germline. The CDR3 runs to 14 residues. CDR3 loop: CASSLGDSLYEQYF. CDR3 bases: TGTGCCAGCAGCCTCGGGGACAGTCTCTACGAGCAGTACTTC.

J is TRBJ2-2 and V is TRBV25-1; perhaps TRBD1 as D (5 bases). The CDR3 runs to 15 residues. The V gene lost 10 bases and the J gene lost 2 bases, with 17 bases spanning the gap. From germline, CDR1 is MGHDK and CDR2 SYGVNS. For the CDR3, the DNA is TGTGCCACAGCCCTCGGTACAGGAAACACCGGGGAGCTGTTTTTT. Translated: CATALGTGNTGELFF.

V and J are TRBV27 and TRBJ2-4; 10 bases map to TRBD1. V shed 1 base, J shed 7 bases, and the junction held 4 bases outside the gene matches. Germline V CDR1 and CDR2: MNHEY, SMNVEV (reference sequence). The CDR3 is made up of 15 amino acids. This CDR3 is CASSLLGQGPNIQYF. CDR3 DNA: TGTGCCAGCAGTTTATTGGGACAGGGGCCCAACATTCAGTACTTC.

The chain is built from TRBV10-1 and TRBJ2-7, with 8 bases aligning to TRBD2. J was trimmed by 6 bases and V by 4 bases; bases with no gene match: 5. From germline, CDR1 is WNHNN and CDR2 SYGVQD (reference sequence). The CDR3 covers 13 residues. The CDR3 reads CASSAREGREQYF. CDR3 DNA sequence: TGCGCCAGCAGTGCTCGGGAGGGCCGCGAGCAGTACTTC.

The rearrangement uses TRBV28 and TRBJ1-4, with TRBD1 as a possible D gene (6 bases). The V end lost 5 bases, the J end lost 4 bases, and 14 bases lay between the germline ends. Germline CDR1 and CDR2: MDHEN and SYDVKM. The CDR3 covers 15 residues. This CDR3 reads CASSPDYRDNEKLFF. CDR3 in DNA: TGTGCCAGCAGTCCGGATTACAGGGATAATGAAAAACTGTTTTTT.

The chain uses TRBV19 and TRBJ1-2, with 8 bases fitting TRBD1. The CDR3 runs to 15 residues. V shed 6 bases, J shed 4 bases, and the junction held 10 bases outside the gene matches. The germline V gene encodes CDR1 LNHDA and CDR2 SQIVND (reference sequence). CDR3: CASRTDREKFYGYTF. The CDR3 DNA reads as TGTGCCAGTAGGACGGACAGGGAGAAGTTCTATGGCTACACCTTC.

This rearrangement joins TRBV11-2 to TRBJ1-1; tentatively, D is TRBD1 (5 bases). Germline V lookup: CDR1 SGHAT, CDR2 FQNNGV. The V gene lost 5 bases and the J gene lost 0 bases, with 16 bases spanning the gap. This CDR3 has 16 residues. The CDR3 region has the DNA TGTGCCAGCAGCCCTGGGACCGTCAACCTGAACACTGAAGCTTTCTTT. Residues: CASSPGTVNLNTEAFF. Combining the CDR3 with reference TRBV11-2 and TRBJ1-1 gives the whole variable domain EAGVAQSPRYKIIEKRQSVAFWCNPISGHATLYWYQQILGQGPKLLIQFQNNGVVDDSQLPKDRFSAERLKGVDSTLKIQPAKLEDSAVYLCASSPGTVNLNTEAFFGQGTRLTVV.

V and J are TRBV4-1 and TRBJ2-5; D possibly matches TRBD1 or TRBD2 (6 bases each). The CDR3 has 19 amino acids. Trimming cost V 0 bases and J 7 bases, with 27 bases left between them. Germline CDR1 reads MGHRA; CDR2 reads YSYEKL. The CDR3 DNA follows: TGCGCCAGCAGCCAAGATCGGGGGAGAGGACAGCCAATGTCGGCGACCCAGTACTTC. Amino acids: CASSQDRGRGQPMSATQYF.

In its sample, this clone was seen once. This chain links TRBV4-1 with TRBJ2-4; weak D call: TRBD2 (7 bases). Trimming pared 0 bases from V and 4 bases from J, leaving 16 bases between. The CDR3 contains 17 residues. Per the germline V gene, CDR1 is MGHRA and CDR2 is YSYEKL. This CDR3 reads CASSQDGGGPRKNIQYF. CDR3 nucleotides: TGCGCCAGCAGCCAAGATGGGGGGGGGCCCCGGAAAAACATTCAGTACTTC.

Points on this clone: Mismatch with germline at one junction end may stem from a read error. The same CDR3 is also encoded by other DNA sequences in this sample. This chain uses TRBV7-3 with TRBJ2-5; possibly TRBD2 for D (5 bases). From germline, CDR1 is SGHTA and CDR2 FQGTGA. The CDR3 totals 13 residues. CDR3 DNA: TGTGCCAGCAGCTTAGGTGTGGGAGAGACCCAATACTTC. Its translation is CASSLGVGETQYF.

V usage is TRBV7-9 and J usage is TRBJ2-5; TRBD2 agrees at 11 bases. The V and J ends lost 3 bases and 1 base, in that order; junction bases with no gene match: 1. The CDR3 is 15 residues long. In germline, CDR1 is SEHNR, CDR2 FQNEAQ (reference sequence). The CDR3 DNA reads TGTGCCAGCAGCTTCGGGACTAGCGGCCAAGAGACCCAGTACTTC. Its protein is CASSFGTSGQETQYF.

The V and J genes are TRBV7-9 and TRBJ2-3, with D tentatively TRBD2 (5 bases). From germline, CDR1 is SEHNR and CDR2 FQNEAQ (reference sequence). Trimming took 5 bases from V and 9 from J, leaving 18 bases between them. The CDR3 runs to 14 residues. The CDR3 DNA sequence: TGTGCCAGCAGCCGCAACCGATCGGGATCAACGCAGTATTTT. Translation: CASSRNRSGSTQYF.

The chain employs TRBV4-2 and TRBJ1-1; tentatively, D is TRBD1 (6 bases). V was clipped by 1 base and J by 0 bases, with 9 bases between them. Per germline, CDR1 LGHNA and CDR2 YNFKEQ. This CDR3 is 15 amino acids long. The CDR3 sequence is CASSQVQGLNTEAFF. CDR3 coding DNA: TGTGCCAGCAGCCAAGTTCAGGGGCTGAACACTGAAGCTTTCTTT.

The genes are TRBV2 and TRBJ2-4, with 11 nucleotides matching TRBD1. The J segment lost 8 bases and the V segment lost 6 bases, leaving 3 bases of the junction unmatched. This CDR3 has 13 residues. The germline V gene has CDR1 SNHLY and CDR2 FYNNEI. As DNA, the CDR3 is TGTGCCAGCAGGAAGGGACAGGGGGACATTCAGTACTTC. As protein: CASRKGQGDIQYF.

The chain joins TRBV30 to TRBJ2-1, with D possibly called TRBD1 or TRBD2 (5 bases each). V was clipped by 4 bases and J by 5 bases, with 12 bases between them. The CDR3 has 13 residues. Germline V lookup: CDR1 GTSNPN, CDR2 SVGIG (reference sequence). CDR3 loop: CAWTLGTHNEQFF. CDR3 sequence (DNA): TGTGCCTGGACCCTCGGGACGCACAATGAGCAGTTCTTC.

J is TRBJ1-2 and V is TRBV5-1; D gene ambiguous. Germline V gene sequence: CDR1 SGHRS, CDR2 YFSETQ. This CDR3 comprises 14 residues. The V end was cut by 4 bases, the J end by 5 bases, with 15 bases between. The CDR3 loop reads CASSPRATQYGYTF. The CDR3 DNA reads as TGCGCCAGCAGCCCGCGGGCGACACAATATGGCTACACCTTC.

This chain connects TRBV29-1 to TRBJ1-3, with unresolved D. CDR3 length: 12 amino acids. CDR1 is SQVTM, CDR2 ANQGSEA, per germline. The V end lost 6 bases, the J end lost 3 bases, and 9 bases lay between the germline ends. The CDR3 is CSVEGGGNTIYF. The CDR3 DNA is TGCAGCGTCGAGGGAGGTGGAAACACCATATATTTT.

V and J are TRBV11-2 and TRBJ2-1; 11 bases line up with TRBD2. The CDR3 contains 16 residues. With V trimmed by 4 bases and J by 4 bases, 6 bases remained unmatched. Germline V CDR1 and CDR2: SGHAT, FQNNGV. The CDR3: CASSSTSGRYYNEQFF. CDR3 nucleotides: TGTGCCAGCAGCTCCACTAGCGGGAGATATTACAATGAGCAGTTCTTC. Drawing the rest from reference TRBV11-2 and TRBJ2-1, the complete variable domain is EAGVAQSPRYKIIEKRQSVAFWCNPISGHATLYWYQQILGQGPKLLIQFQNNGVVDDSQLPKDRFSAERLKGVDSTLKIQPAKLEDSAVYLCASSSTSGRYYNEQFFGPGTRLTVL.

The chain has TRBV2 and TRBJ2-5; TRBD1 matches at 9 bases. Germline loops: CDR1 SNHLY, CDR2 FYNNEI. The CDR3 consists of 16 residues. Trimming cost V 11 bases and J 2 bases; bases outside gene matches: 15. CDR3 region: CAASMSGQGLQETQYF. Here the CDR3 DNA reads TGTGCCGCCTCTATGTCGGGACAGGGACTACAAGAGACCCAGTACTTC.

The J gene is TRBJ1-4, the V gene TRBV5-5; 7 bases fit TRBD1. Germline CDR1 reads SGHKS; CDR2 reads YYEKEE (reference sequence). V was pared by 0 bases and J by 2 bases, with 4 bases of the junction left unmatched. This CDR3 comprises 16 residues. Here the CDR3 reads CASSLVGRGTNEKLFF. The CDR3 coding sequence is TGTGCCAGCAGCTTGGTAGGCAGGGGGACTAATGAAAAACTGTTTTTT.

The gene calls are TRBV11-3 and TRBJ2-1, with 10 bases identical to TRBD1. The CDR3 consists of 16 residues. The V gene end was trimmed by 5 bases and the J gene end by 0 bases; junction bases not matched to a gene: 4. CDR1 SGHNT and CDR2 YENEEA come from the germline V gene. The CDR3 reads CASSARQGASYNEQFF. The CDR3 nucleotides are TGTGCCAGCAGCGCCCGACAGGGGGCCTCCTACAATGAGCAGTTCTTC.

The chain carries TRBV10-3 and TRBJ2-1, with a possible D match to TRBD1 (5 bases). CDR3 size: 17 residues. The ends were cut back, 4 bases at V and 9 bases at J, with 25 bases in the middle. Germline CDR1 is ENHRY and CDR2 is SYGVKD. The CDR3 region is CAISGDSGAPNQGEQFF. For the CDR3, the DNA is TGTGCCATCAGTGGAGATTCCGGCGCACCAAATCAGGGTGAGCAGTTCTTC.

This clone was detected only once. The chain joins TRBV5-1 to TRBJ1-5; 9 bases are a match to TRBD1. Germline CDR1 SGHRS, CDR2 YFSETQ. The CDR3 spans 18 residues. V shed 0 bases, J shed 4 bases, and the junction held 11 bases outside the gene matches. In DNA form, the CDR3 reads TGCGCCAGCAGCTTGGAAACTCGGACAGGGGCCCTGAATCAGCCCCAGCATTTT. As protein: CASSLETRTGALNQPQHF.

V usage is TRBV7-2 and J usage is TRBJ2-3; D unresolved. V lost 1 base, J lost 3 bases, and 17 bases lay in between. Germline V CDR1 and CDR2: SGHTA, FQGNSA. CDR3 length: 17 residues. In nucleotides, the CDR3 is TGTGCCAGCAGCTTAGTTCTTCAGGCTAGGTATACAGATACGCAGTATTTT. Translated, it gives CASSLVLQARYTDTQYF.

This rearrangement joins TRBV7-3 to TRBJ1-1; 7 positions match TRBD1. CDR3 length: 15 residues. V trimming: 5 bases; J trimming: 0 bases; junction bases outside the gene matches: 6. CDR1 and CDR2 from the germline V gene are SGHTA and FQGTGA. This chain's CDR3 is CASSPRGQLNTEAFF. CDR3 bases: TGTGCCAGCAGCCCGAGGGGGCAGCTGAACACTGAAGCTTTCTTT.

The chain carries TRBV29-1 and TRBJ2-5; no firm D call. Germline V gene lookup returns CDR1 SQVTM and CDR2 ANQGSEA. The CDR3 is 12 amino acids. V shed 3 bases and J shed 5 bases, with 10 bases lying between them. In nucleotides, the CDR3 is TGCAGCGTTGACGCCGGCTATGAGACCCAGTACTTC. Amino acids: CSVDAGYETQYF.

The V call is TRBV7-3, the J call TRBJ2-1; D is uncertain. Trimming took off 5 bases at V and 4 bases at J, with 12 bases between the two ends. This CDR3 spans 14 amino acids. Germline V gene lookup returns CDR1 SGHTA and CDR2 FQGTGA. CDR3 sequence: CASSPSLNYNEQFF. The CDR3, as DNA: TGTGCCAGCAGCCCCAGTTTAAATTACAATGAGCAGTTCTTC.